What follows are 12 T cell receptor beta chains derived from one specimen sequenced in a study of T cells in Graves' hyperthyroidism and ophthalmopathy. Amplification targeted TCR beta CDR3 regions from RNA transcripts. First-round RT-PCR of the TCR CDR3 relied on the HTBI primer set. TCRdb used MiXCR to reprocess the multiplex PCR reads, holding one entry per CDR3 protein. The repertoire holds around 600,000 distinct CDR3 sequences, with 11% to 15% as singletons. Sample: blood. All receptors come from a young woman with Graves' ophthalmopathy.

This clonotype was found many times. The V call is TRBV28, the J call TRBJ1-6; D is possibly TRBD1 (6 bases). V dropped 2 bases and J dropped 8 bases, with 13 bases sitting between them. Germline V gene data show CDR1 as MDHEN and CDR2 as SYDVKM. The CDR3 consists of 15 residues. CDR3 nucleotides: TGTGCCAGCAGTTTACCACAGGGTGTAGATTCACCCCTCCACTTT. It codes for CASSLPQGVDSPLHF.

The chain carries TRBV19 and TRBJ1-4, with D hard to call. This CDR3 is 13 amino acids long. The germline V and J ends were trimmed by 11 bases and 8 bases, with 18 bases remaining between them. Germline V gene sequence: CDR1 LNHDA, CDR2 SQIVND (reference sequence). The CDR3 DNA reads as TGTGCCGGTAAGAGGGAGGGCCGAGAAAAACTGTTTTTT. It specifies CAGKREGREKLFF.

This clonotype was counted a few times. The chain carries TRBV28 and TRBJ2-6; 7 positions match TRBD2. This CDR3 spans 15 amino acids. With V trimmed by 4 bases and J by 1 base, 1 base remained unmatched. Germline V gives CDR1 MDHEN, CDR2 SYDVKM. The chain's CDR3 is CASSSGGSGANVLTF. CDR3 in DNA: TGTGCCAGCAGTTCGGGGGGATCTGGGGCCAACGTCCTGACTTTC. Complete variable domain (other parts from reference TRBV28 and TRBJ2-6): DVKVTQSSRYLVKRTGEKVFLECVQDMDHENMFWYRQDPGLGLRLIYFSYDVKMKEKGDIPEGYSVSREKKERFSLILESASTNQTSMYLCASSSGGSGANVLTFGAGSRLTVL.

This clonotype was counted ten times or more. V and J are TRBV20-1 and TRBJ1-2; no definite D call. The germline V gene encodes CDR1 DFQATT and CDR2 SNEGSKA (reference sequence). V was cut by 1 base and J by 3 bases, with 12 bases left in between. The CDR3 is 14 amino acids. This CDR3 reads CSARVPPGDYGYTF. The CDR3 DNA reads as TGCAGTGCTAGAGTGCCCCCGGGTGACTATGGCTACACCTTC.

This clonotype was seen ten or more times. This chain uses TRBV27 with TRBJ1-1; D remains ambiguous. The CDR3 has 14 amino acids. The germline V gene has CDR1 MNHEY and CDR2 SMNVEV (reference sequence). V was pared by 6 bases and J by 0 bases, with 11 bases between. This CDR3 reads CASRLVGMNTEAFF. The CDR3 DNA is TGTGCCAGCAGATTGGTGGGCATGAACACTGAAGCTTTCTTT.

This clonotype occurred many times. The rearrangement links TRBV27 to TRBJ2-7; D is tentatively TRBD1 or TRBD2 (5 bases each). CDR1 is MNHEY, CDR2 SMNVEV, per germline (reference sequence). Between the trimmed V and J ends, which lost 0 bases and 1 base, there was a span of 10 bases. This CDR3 is 15 amino acids long. The CDR3 protein is CASSLSGDGSYEQYF. CDR3 coding DNA: TGTGCCAGCAGTTTATCGGGGGACGGATCCTACGAGCAGTACTTC.

This clonotype was seen more than once but under ten times. The rearrangement joins TRBV18 to TRBJ2-7; the D gene is possibly TRBD2 (6 bases). The CDR3 consists of 14 residues. V was trimmed by 4 bases and J by 2 bases, leaving 12 bases between them. Germline loops: CDR1 KGHSH, CDR2 LQKENI. This CDR3 is CASSHGGWTYEQYF. CDR3 bases: TGTGCCAGCTCACACGGAGGGTGGACCTACGAGCAGTACTTC.

This clonotype has a handful of counts. This chain links TRBV6-2 or TRBV6-3 with TRBJ2-5; perhaps TRBD2 as D (7 bases). Trimming took 10 bases from V and 11 from J, leaving 17 bases between them. Germline V gene data show CDR1 as MNHEY and CDR2 as SVGEGT. There are 11 residues in the CDR3. CDR3 bases: TGTGCCACCACCGGGGGGCTATCACAGTACTTC. Translated: CATTGGLSQYF.

This clonotype occurred many times. The V call is TRBV11-2, the J call TRBJ2-3; the match to TRBD2 covers 7 bases. V was clipped by 4 bases and J by 1 base; unmatched bases: 5. This CDR3 is built from 15 residues. The germline V gene has CDR1 SGHAT and CDR2 FQNNGV. The CDR3 reads CASSSGLDGTDTQYF. The CDR3 nucleotides read TGTGCCAGCAGCTCAGGACTAGACGGCACAGATACGCAGTATTTT.

The V gene is TRBV28, the J gene TRBJ1-2; no firm D call. Trimming took off 5 bases at V and 6 bases at J, with 10 bases between the two ends. The CDR3 sequence is 12 residues long. Germline assignment: CDR1 MDHEN and CDR2 SYDVKM. CDR3 loop: CASSDLADGYTF. The CDR3, as DNA: TGTGCCAGCAGTGATTTGGCAGATGGCTACACCTTC.

This chain connects TRBV25-1 to TRBJ2-6; TRBD2 aligns across 8 bases. Trimming cost V 4 bases and J 5 bases; bases outside gene matches: 16. Germline CDR1 and CDR2: MGHDK and SYGVNS. The CDR3 has 19 amino acids. The CDR3 region has the DNA TGTGCCAGCAGTGGCCCCTCCGGGGGGGAGGCCTTCTGGGCCAACGTCCTGACTTTC. Residues: CASSGPSGGEAFWANVLTF. The full variable domain, its missing parts supplied by reference TRBV25-1 and TRBJ2-6, is EADIYQTPRYLVIGTGKKITLECSQTMGHDKMYWYQQDPGMELHLIHYSYGVNSTEKGDLSSESTVSRIRTEHFPLTLESARPSHTSQYLCASSGPSGGEAFWANVLTFGAGSRLTVL.

This clonotype was picked up many times. CDR3 amino acids: CASTGTGDTEAFF. CDR3 sequence (DNA): TGTGCCAGCACCGGGACAGGGGACACTGAAGCTTTCTTT. V and J are TRBV18 and TRBJ1-1; 10 nucleotides match TRBD1. After removal of 8 bases from V and 3 bases from J, the junction contained 3 bases not matched to a gene. Germline loops: CDR1 KGHSH, CDR2 LQKENI. The CDR3 has 13 amino acids.